This T cell receptor beta chain was found in a study of blood T cell repertoires in COVID-19. In the original analysis: Reference gene primer amplification in the assay estimated nucleated cell counts. Data came from immunoSEQ multiplex PCR; TCRdb stores just in-frame clones and leaves some out. V and J calls plus clone size are reproduced from that table; the DNA served to infer D and trimming. The sample carries about 260,000 clones, roughly 84% recorded once. This clone showed up just a few times. The CDR3 covers 12 residues. The germline gives CDR1 SQVTM, CDR2 ANQGSEA. V lost 7 bases to trimming and J lost 6 bases, with 13 bases between them.

V gene TRBV29-1 combines with J gene TRBJ1-5; TRBD1 is a possible D gene (6 bases). Sequencing used peripheral blood. The TCR comes from a human donor in a cohort sampled during active COVID-19. CDR3 nucleotides: TGCAGCGCTAGGGGGATCGGTCAGCCCCAGCATTTT. This translates into CSARGIGQPQHF.